What follows are 14 T cell receptor beta chains derived from one specimen sequenced in a study of monozygotic twins with inflammatory bowel disease (dated by TCRdb to 2018 to 2020). Libraries came from 5' RACE. Sequencing was performed on an Illumina HiSeq 2500. TCRdb reprocessed the raw reads; every CDR3 protein sequence is a single record, and DNA is not supplied. The sample table records 110,000 to 150,000 distinct CDR3 sequences. Approximately 1.2% of the sample is in the top ten clones. Sequenced input: blood. The origin of the receptors is a human donor with ulcerative colitis or Crohn's disease, or a healthy co-twin of an affected twin (not recorded which).

V and J are TRBV12-3 or TRBV12-4 and TRBJ2-5. This CDR3 region has 14 residues. CDR3 amino acids: CASSLGSVQETQYF.

The chain recombines TRBV3-1 with TRBJ2-1; the D gene TCRdb calls, TRBD2, cannot be checked with no DNA. This CDR3 is built from 14 residues. CDR1 is LGHDT and CDR2 is YNNKEL in the germline V gene (reference sequence). CDR3 in amino acids: CASSKPGLHYEQFF.

CDR3 sequence: CASSLWLAGGPEYTGELFF. The chain combines TRBV7-2 with TRBJ2-2; no DNA is available, so the TRBD2 call from TCRdb remains unchecked. The germline V gene has CDR1 SGHTA and CDR2 FQGNSA. This CDR3 has 19 residues.

This rearrangement joins TRBV6-1 to TRBJ1-1. CDR3 length equals 14 residues. Germline V gives CDR1 MNHNS, CDR2 SASEGT. The CDR3 reads CASLGYTANTEAFF.

This rearrangement joins TRBV20-1 to TRBJ2-1. CDR1 DFQATT and CDR2 SNEGSKA come from the germline V gene (reference sequence). The CDR3 has 14 amino acids. CDR3 amino acids: CSARDFQNYNEQFF.

This chain uses TRBV29-1 with TRBJ1-2; the TRBD1 assignment by TCRdb is unverifiable without DNA. The CDR3 sequence is 12 residues long. CDR1 and CDR2 from the germline V gene are SQVTM and ANQGSEA. The CDR3 is CSVGTGDYGYTF. Supplemented by reference TRBV29-1 and TRBJ1-2, the full variable domain reads SAVISQKPSRDICQRGTSLTIQCQVDSQVTMMFWYRQQPGQSLTLIATANQGSEATYESGFVIDKFPISRPNLTFSTLTVSNMSPEDSSIYLCSVGTGDYGYTFGSGTRLTVV.

The chain has TRBV7-9 and TRBJ1-6. CDR3 size: 15 residues. The germline gives CDR1 SEHNR, CDR2 FQNEAQ (reference sequence). CDR3 loop: CASSRRRDDNSPLHF.

The rearrangement links TRBV5-4 to TRBJ2-1. Germline V gene sequence: CDR1 SGHNT, CDR2 YYREEE (reference sequence). The CDR3 is made up of 15 amino acids. The CDR3 loop is CASSPLEDAYNQQFF.

The chain couples TRBV11-1 to TRBJ2-1; TCRdb lists TRBD2, though no DNA is available to test this call. CDR3 length: 20 residues. Germline lookup yields CDR1 SGHAT and CDR2 FQDESV (reference sequence). The CDR3 here is CASSFPNRTRMGIQSHEQFF.

The chain combines TRBV7-9 with TRBJ2-5; TCRdb reports TRBD1, a call that lacks DNA to check it against. The CDR3 length is 17 residues. Per germline, CDR1 SEHNR and CDR2 FQNEAQ (reference sequence). This CDR3 is CASSLGSGTPISKTQYF.

The chain combines TRBV7-3 with TRBJ2-2. This CDR3 is built from 17 residues. CDR1 is SGHTA, CDR2 FQGTGA, per germline. CDR3 in amino acids: CASSLMASNVGTGELFF.

The chain joins TRBV28 to TRBJ1-5. CDR3 length equals 15 residues. Germline V CDR1 and CDR2: MDHEN, SYDVKM. CDR3 protein: CASRPPGLSNQPQHF.

The chain links TRBV30 to TRBJ1-1. The length of the CDR3 is 13 residues. Germline loops: CDR1 GTSNPN, CDR2 SVGIG (reference sequence). CDR3 region: CAWRGGENTEAFF.

The rearrangement uses TRBV30 and TRBJ1-1; TCRdb names TRBD1, which stays unverified in the absence of DNA. Germline-derived CDR1 and CDR2 are GTSNPN and SVGIG (reference sequence). The CDR3 contains 15 residues. CDR3 region: CAWSGDRSSSTEAFF.